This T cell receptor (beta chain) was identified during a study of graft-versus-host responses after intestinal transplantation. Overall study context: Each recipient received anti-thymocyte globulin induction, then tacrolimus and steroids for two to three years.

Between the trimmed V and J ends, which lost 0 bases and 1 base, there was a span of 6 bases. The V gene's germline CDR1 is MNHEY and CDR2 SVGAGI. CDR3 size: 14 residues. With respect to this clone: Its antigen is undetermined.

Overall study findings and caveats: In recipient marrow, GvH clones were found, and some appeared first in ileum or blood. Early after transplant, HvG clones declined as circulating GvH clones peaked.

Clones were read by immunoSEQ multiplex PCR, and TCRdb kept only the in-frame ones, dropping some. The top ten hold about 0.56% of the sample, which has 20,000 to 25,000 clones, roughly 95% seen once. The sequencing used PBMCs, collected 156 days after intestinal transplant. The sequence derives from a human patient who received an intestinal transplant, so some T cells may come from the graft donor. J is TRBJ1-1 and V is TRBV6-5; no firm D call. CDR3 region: CASSYSPKNTEAFF. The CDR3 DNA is TGTGCCAGCAGTTACTCCCCTAAGAACACTGAAGCTTTCTTT.